This T cell receptor (beta chain) came from a study of read filtering for tumor transcriptome and immune sequencing. Across the study: Transcriptome libraries were built from DNase-treated RNA.

From about 400 ng of RNA, a library with molecular barcoded alpha/delta and beta/gamma adaptors was made. TCRdb reprocessed the reads with MiXCR, giving one entry per CDR3 protein. Among about 86,000 distinct CDR3 sequences listed, 9% to 15% were seen once. This clonotype was seen at least ten times. Germline V lookup: CDR1 SGHNT, CDR2 YENEEA. J gave up 9 bases and V 0 bases, and 11 bases lay outside the gene matches. The CDR3 totals 17 residues. This TCR derives from a donor at least 40 years old with multiple myeloma. The chain joins TRBV11-3 to TRBJ2-1, with 10 bases identical to TRBD2. The source material was a population of CD138-negative cells sorted from bone marrow. The CDR3: CASSLEPTSGVEGEQFF. The CDR3 DNA is TGTGCCAGCAGCTTAGAACCCACTAGCGGGGTTGAGGGTGAGCAGTTCTTC.